The next 5 T cell receptor beta chains were all read from a single sample in a study of Graves' ophthalmopathy and Graves' hyperthyroidism. From RNA, the CDR3 regions of TCR beta chains were amplified and sequenced. RT-PCR was first run with HTBI primers, then multiplex PCR in a second round. Each CDR3 protein gets one entry after TCRdb re-called the multiplex PCR reads with MiXCR. This sample has fewer than 350,000 distinct CDR3 sequences, with 17% found just once. The material sequenced was peripheral blood. All receptors derive from an adult man with Graves' ophthalmopathy.

This clonotype was detected ten times or more. The V call is TRBV6-4, the J call TRBJ1-2; TRBD1 matches 8 bases. Per germline, CDR1 MRHNA and CDR2 SNTAGT. Germline trimming cut 5 bases from V and 6 bases from J; bases unmatched to any gene: 5. The CDR3 totals 13 residues. The CDR3 coding sequence is TGTGCCAGCAGTCGGACAGGGTCTCATGGCTACACCTTC. Translation: CASSRTGSHGYTF.

This clonotype has at least ten counts. The chain combines TRBV6-1 with TRBJ2-7, with D unresolved. Germline values: CDR1 MNHNS, CDR2 SASEGT. Trimming removed 6 bases from V and 3 bases from J, with 15 bases in between. CDR3 size: 14 residues. The CDR3 reads CASSPLSANYEQYF. The DNA for the CDR3 is TGTGCCAGCAGCCCCCTTTCGGCCAACTACGAGCAGTACTTC.

The chain joins TRBV28 to TRBJ2-7; 9 bases align to TRBD2. CDR3 length: 14 amino acids. CDR1 is MDHEN, CDR2 SYDVKM, per germline. V lost 8 bases to trimming and J lost 5 bases; unmatched junction nucleotides: 10. CDR3 sequence (DNA): TGTGCCAGCGGATTAGCGGGAGCGGTACACGAGCAGTACTTC. Encoded protein: CASGLAGAVHEQYF.

V usage is TRBV12-5 and J usage is TRBJ1-1; no firm D call. CDR1 and CDR2 (germline): LGHNT, FRNRAP. The V and J ends lost 5 bases and 7 bases respectively, with 23 bases between them. The CDR3 has 16 amino acids. The CDR3 nucleotides read TGTGCTAGTGGTCCCCCGGGCACGACTTTCTCCAATGAAGCTTTCTTT. This translates into CASGPPGTTFSNEAFF.

The table lists this clonotype with many counts. The rearrangement links TRBV7-9 to TRBJ1-5, with D unclear. V lost 5 bases and J 6 bases, leaving 14 bases between the germline ends. Germline lookup yields CDR1 SEHNR and CDR2 FQNEAQ (reference sequence). The CDR3 totals 14 residues. CDR3: CASSVEGPGQPQHF. The CDR3 DNA is TGTGCCAGCAGCGTTGAGGGCCCCGGTCAGCCCCAGCATTTT.